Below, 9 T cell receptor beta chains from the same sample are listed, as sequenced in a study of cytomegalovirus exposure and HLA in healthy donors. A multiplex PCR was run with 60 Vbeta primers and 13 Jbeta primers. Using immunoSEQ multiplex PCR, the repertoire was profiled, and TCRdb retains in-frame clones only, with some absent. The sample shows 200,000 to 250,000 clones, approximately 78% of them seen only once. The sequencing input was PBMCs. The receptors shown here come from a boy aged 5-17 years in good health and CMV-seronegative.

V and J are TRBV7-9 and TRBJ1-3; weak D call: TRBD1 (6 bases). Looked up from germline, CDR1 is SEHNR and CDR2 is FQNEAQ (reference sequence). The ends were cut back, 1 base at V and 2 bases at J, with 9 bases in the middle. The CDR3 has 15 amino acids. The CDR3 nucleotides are TGTGCCAGCAGCTTAGTGGCAGGGGCTGGAAACACCATATATTTT. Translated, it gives CASSLVAGAGNTIYF.

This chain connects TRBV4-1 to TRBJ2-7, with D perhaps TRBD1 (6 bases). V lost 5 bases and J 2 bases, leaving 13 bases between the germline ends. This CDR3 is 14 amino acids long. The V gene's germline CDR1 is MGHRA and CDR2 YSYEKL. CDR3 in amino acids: CASSKQTGAYEQYF. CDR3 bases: TGCGCCAGCAGCAAACAGACAGGAGCCTACGAGCAGTACTTC.

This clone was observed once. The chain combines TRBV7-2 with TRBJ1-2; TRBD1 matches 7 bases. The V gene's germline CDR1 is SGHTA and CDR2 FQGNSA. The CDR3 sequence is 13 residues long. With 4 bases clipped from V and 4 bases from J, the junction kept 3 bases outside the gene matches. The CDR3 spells CASSSRTGYGYTF. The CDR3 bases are TGTGCCAGCAGCTCAAGGACAGGCTATGGCTACACCTTC.

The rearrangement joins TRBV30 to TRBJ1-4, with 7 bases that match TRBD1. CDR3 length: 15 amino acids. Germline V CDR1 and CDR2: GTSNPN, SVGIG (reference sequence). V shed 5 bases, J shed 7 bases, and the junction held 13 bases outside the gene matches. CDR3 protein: CAWSQQGRGSEKLFF. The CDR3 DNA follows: TGTGCCTGGTCCCAACAGGGGCGAGGGAGTGAAAAACTGTTTTTT.

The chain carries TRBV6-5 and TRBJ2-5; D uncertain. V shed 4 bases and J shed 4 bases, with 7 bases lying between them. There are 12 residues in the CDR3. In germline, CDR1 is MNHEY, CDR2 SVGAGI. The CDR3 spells CASSLRGETQYF. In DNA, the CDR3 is TGTGCCAGCAGTTTACGAGGAGAGACCCAGTACTTC.

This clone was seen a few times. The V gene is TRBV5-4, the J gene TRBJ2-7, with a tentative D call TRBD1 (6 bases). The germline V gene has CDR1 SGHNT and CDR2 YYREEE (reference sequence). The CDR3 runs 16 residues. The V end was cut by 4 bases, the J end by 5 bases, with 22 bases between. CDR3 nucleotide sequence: TGTGCCAGCAGCCCTCAGATTTCACAGGGAATCAACGAGCAGTACTTC. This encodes CASSPQISQGINEQYF.

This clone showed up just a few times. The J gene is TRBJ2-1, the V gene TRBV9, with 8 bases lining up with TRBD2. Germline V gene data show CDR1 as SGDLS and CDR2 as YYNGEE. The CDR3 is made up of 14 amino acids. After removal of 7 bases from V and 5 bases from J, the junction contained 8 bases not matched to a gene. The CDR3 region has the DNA TGTGCCAGCGGGGGGCGGGGGGCCGACAATGAGCAGTTCTTC. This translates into CASGGRGADNEQFF.

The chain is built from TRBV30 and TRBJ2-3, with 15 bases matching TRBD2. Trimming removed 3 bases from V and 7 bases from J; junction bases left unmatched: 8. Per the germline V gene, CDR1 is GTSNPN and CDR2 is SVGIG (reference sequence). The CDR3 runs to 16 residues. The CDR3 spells CAWSKRTSGGGYTQYF. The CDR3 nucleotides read TGTGCCTGGAGCAAAAGGACTAGCGGGGGGGGGTATACGCAGTATTTT.

The CDR3 DNA follows: TGCGCCAGCAGCCAGGGCGGGGTAGGGGGCGGTGGCTACACCTTC. Its translation: CASSQGGVGGGGYTF. The genes are TRBV4-1 and TRBJ1-2; 7 positions agree with TRBD1. This CDR3 is built from 15 residues. CDR1 is MGHRA, CDR2 YSYEKL, per germline. Unmatched junction bases numbered 11, after V lost 3 bases and J lost 7 bases.